This T cell receptor beta chain stems from a study of blood T cells in healthy people across ages. Whole-study findings and limits: Researchers said unsorted PBMCs prevented a conclusive naive versus antigen-experienced comparison.

Researchers collected ten milliliters of peripheral blood from every single donor. On this clonotype: Its target is unknown.

Primed by a sample-barcoded 5' primer and a J-beta primer mix, a second PCR proceeded for about 6 to 12 cycles. TCRdb fed the 5' RACE reads into MiXCR, producing one record per CDR3 protein. The sample lists around 1.1 million distinct CDR3 sequences; roughly two fifths were seen once. Source material: blood. This receptor was identified in a man between 18 and 29 years old in good health.

The CDR3 DNA is TGTGCCAGTGAAGGCAGACTCAATGGCTACACCTTC. Its protein is CASEGRLNGYTF. The chain has TRBV19 and TRBJ1-2; D is unclear. The CDR3 has 12 residues. V was cut by 8 bases and J by 6 bases, with 13 bases left in between. Germline CDR1 reads LNHDA; CDR2 reads SQIVND (reference sequence).